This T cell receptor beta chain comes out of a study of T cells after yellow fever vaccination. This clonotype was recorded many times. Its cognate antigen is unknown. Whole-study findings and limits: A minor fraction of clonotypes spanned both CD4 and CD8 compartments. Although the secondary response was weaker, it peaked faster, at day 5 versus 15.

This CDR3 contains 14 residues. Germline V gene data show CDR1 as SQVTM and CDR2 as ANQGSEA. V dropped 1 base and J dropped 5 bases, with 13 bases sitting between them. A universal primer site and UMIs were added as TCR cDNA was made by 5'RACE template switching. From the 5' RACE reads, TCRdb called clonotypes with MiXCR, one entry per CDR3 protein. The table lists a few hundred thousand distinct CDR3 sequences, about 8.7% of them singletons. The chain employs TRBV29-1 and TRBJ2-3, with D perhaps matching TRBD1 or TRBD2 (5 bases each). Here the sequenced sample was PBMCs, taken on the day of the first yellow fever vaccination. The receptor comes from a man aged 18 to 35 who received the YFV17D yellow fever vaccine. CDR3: CSVEGGAGGDTQYF. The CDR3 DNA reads TGCAGCGTTGAAGGAGGGGCCGGCGGAGATACGCAGTATTTT.